This TCR beta chain was identified in a study of siplizumab effects on memory and regulatory T cells. Study-wide points: A major contribution to the alloresponse seemed to be made by naive T cells, which seemed more diverse than memory cells. Significant reduction of alloreactive sequences traceable to unstimulated CD4+ memory cells was observed with siplizumab.

This clone was seen once. Its specificity is unknown. Measured with immunoSEQ multiplex PCR; TCRdb has only the in-frame clones, and not every one. The profile shows 75,000 to 95,000 clones, about nine tenths of them singletons. Trimming stripped 0 bases from V and 2 bases from J, with 4 bases between. The germline V gene has CDR1 GTSNPN and CDR2 SVGIG (reference sequence). CDR3 length equals 12 residues. This TCR was sampled from a human donor in good health. The chain recombines TRBV30 with TRBJ2-5; D not certain. Material for sequencing was CD4+ T cells sorted from blood. CDR3: CAWSVKQETQYF. The CDR3, as DNA: TGTGCCTGGAGTGTAAAGCAAGAGACCCAGTACTTC.